Listed below are T cell receptor beta chains from one sample, sequenced in a study of neurological immune-mediated disorders. A single record per CDR3 protein comes from TCRdb applying MiXCR to the 5' RACE reads. The top ten clones hold about 5.7% of a sample with more than 75,000 distinct CDR3 sequences, roughly 4.3% of them seen once. Input material: PBMCs. These receptors were collected from a woman aged 55-69 years with multiple sclerosis. Each CDR3 is given with its conserved first and last residue. D genes are given only for firm matches. Size tells how often a clone was seen (once, few, many) or the class of an expanded clone, and some rows leave it out.

j_call clone_size v_call d_call cdr3_nt cdr3_aa
TRBJ2-7 many TRBV5-1 - TGCGCCAGCAGCTTGGATGCCAGGGGGGGCGACGAGCAGTACTTC CASSLDARGGDEQYF
TRBJ1-2 many TRBV20-1 - TGCAGCACCGGGGGAAGAAACAATGGCTACACCTTC CSTGGRNNGYTF
TRBJ2-4 - TRBV6-1 - TGTGCCAGCAGTCCCTTAGAAATTCAGTACTTC CASSPLEIQYF
TRBJ1-6 many TRBV3-1 TRBD1 TGTGCCAGCAGCCAAAGGGACAGGGGGACCTATAATTCACCCCTCCACTTT CASSQRDRGTYNSPLHF
TRBJ2-5 many TRBV5-1 - TGCGCCAGCAGCGTGACTAGTTCTCCGGAGACCCAGTACTTC CASSVTSSPETQYF
TRBJ1-2 many TRBV5-1 TRBD1 TGCGCCAGCAGCCGGGACAGGGGAACACAGGCTAACTATGGCTACACCTTC CASSRDRGTQANYGYTF
TRBJ2-5 many TRBV5-1 - TGCGCCAGCAGCGTAGACAGCGCGGAGACCCAGTACTTC CASSVDSAETQYF
TRBJ1-5 many TRBV7-9 - TGTGCCAGCAGCTTAAGCAGCAATCAGCCCCAGCATTTT CASSLSSNQPQHF
TRBJ1-2 many TRBV27 TRBD1 TGTGCCAGCACCGGGGGACAGGGGATAAACTATGGCTACACCTTC CASTGGQGINYGYTF
TRBJ1-1 few TRBV5-1 - TGCGCCAGCACCCGGGAGGGGGGCACTGAAGCTTTCTTT CASTREGGTEAFF
TRBJ1-5 many TRBV29-1 - TGCAGCGTTATTCAGAGCGGGGGGGCGGCCCAGCATTTT CSVIQSGGAAQHF
TRBJ2-1 many TRBV28 TRBD2 TGTGCCAGCAGACCCCAGCCTAGCGGGCCACGCTCCTACAATGAGCAGTTCTTC CASRPQPSGPRSYNEQFF
TRBJ2-1 many TRBV6-6 TRBD2 TGTGCCAGCAGGTTCGGCGGGGGGGGACCCCATGAGCAGTTCTTC CASRFGGGGPHEQFF
TRBJ1-5 many TRBV7-9 TRBD1 TGTGCCAGCAGCTTAGCCGCAGGGGGCGGTCAGCCCCAGCATTTT CASSLAAGGGQPQHF
TRBJ2-5 many TRBV5-6 TRBD2 TGTGCCAGCAGCTTTTTTAGCGGGGGGGCCCAAGAGACCCAGTACTTC CASSFFSGGAQETQYF
TRBJ1-3 many TRBV12-3/TRBV12-4 - TGTGCCAGCAGTCCTACAGGGAACTCTGGAAACACCATATATTTT CASSPTGNSGNTIYF
TRBJ2-1 many TRBV2 TRBD2 TGTGCCAGCAGTGTCGGGTTAGCGGGGACAAAACGGGGTGAGCAGTTCTTC CASSVGLAGTKRGEQFF
TRBJ2-1 many TRBV5-1 - TGCGCCAGCAGCTTATCCGGGGGACACAATGAGCAGTTCTTC CASSLSGGHNEQFF
TRBJ2-1 many TRBV6-6 TRBD1 TGTGCCAGCAGATTCCCTGAGGGGGCCCTCAATGAGCAGTTCTTC CASRFPEGALNEQFF
TRBJ1-2 many TRBV20-1 - TGCAGTGCTAGGGGAGGACAGACCGCTAACTATGGCTACACCTTC CSARGGQTANYGYTF
TRBJ2-7 - TRBV3-1 - TGTGCCAGCAGCCAAGTAGGTCCCGACGAGCAGTACTTC CASSQVGPDEQYF
TRBJ1-2 many TRBV5-1 - TGCGCCAGCAGCTTGGGGGAGGTTGCTAACTATGGCTACACCTTC CASSLGEVANYGYTF
TRBJ2-7 many TRBV5-6 - TGTGCCAGCAGCTTACCCGGGACCGCCTACGAGCAGTACTTC CASSLPGTAYEQYF
TRBJ2-4 many TRBV28 - TGTGCCAGCACTCTCGGGGGACCTCAGTACTTC CASTLGGPQYF
TRBJ2-4 many TRBV20-1 - TGCAGTGCTAGGGGAGGATGGGTAGGCAAAAACATTCAGTACTTC CSARGGWVGKNIQYF
TRBJ1-1 many TRBV7-2 - TGTGCCAGCAGCTCTCACAATGAAGCTTTCTTT CASSSHNEAFF
TRBJ1-1 many TRBV7-8 TRBD1 TGTGCCAGCAGGGAAATACAGGGGGCTAAGCCTGAAGCTTTCTTT CASREIQGAKPEAFF
TRBJ2-2 many TRBV12-3/TRBV12-4 TRBD1 TGTGCCAGCAGTGAGACAGGGGGCACCGGGGAGCTGTTTTTT CASSETGGTGELFF
TRBJ2-5 many TRBV5-1 - TGCGCCAGCAACCCCGGGGACAAACAAGAGACCCAGTACTTC CASNPGDKQETQYF
TRBJ1-1 many TRBV12-3/TRBV12-4 - TGTGCCAGCAGTTTAGAGCGACGACGGGTAAGAGGGTCGGTGTACACTGAAGCTTTCTTT CASSLERRRVRGSVYTEAFF
TRBJ2-7 many TRBV7-6 TRBD1 TGTGCCAGCAGCCGCAACCCGGACAGGGGAGACTCCTACGAGCAGTACTTC CASSRNPDRGDSYEQYF
TRBJ1-1 many TRBV5-3 - TGTGCCAGAAGCTTGACGGGCCTCAACACTGAAGCTTTCTTT CARSLTGLNTEAFF
TRBJ2-5 many TRBV5-1 TRBD1 TGCGCCAGCAGCTTGGGGACAGGGAGCGAGACCCAGTACTTC CASSLGTGSETQYF
TRBJ2-7 many TRBV11-2 - TGTGCCAGCAGCTCAAACCGGGGGAAGCTTTACGAGCAGTACTTC CASSSNRGKLYEQYF
TRBJ2-7 - TRBV28 - TGTGCCAGTAGTCCCACCCGGCAGGACCACTACGAGCAGTACTTC CASSPTRQDHYEQYF
TRBJ2-1 - TRBV5-1 - TGCGCCAGCAGCTTGGTGGCGGAGAGCTCCTACAATGAGCAGTTCTTC CASSLVAESSYNEQFF
TRBJ2-7 many TRBV14 TRBD1 TGTGCCAGCAGCTTCCATACGACAGGGAGCTACGAGCAGTACTTC CASSFHTTGSYEQYF
TRBJ2-7 many TRBV6-5 - TGTGCCAGCAGTTACTCGACCCACGGTTCCTTCCGTACCTACGAGCAGTACTTC CASSYSTHGSFRTYEQYF
TRBJ2-5 many TRBV5-1 - TGCGCCAGCAGCTTGGTGGCAACCAACCAAGAGACCCAGTACTTC CASSLVATNQETQYF
TRBJ2-7 - TRBV7-7 - TGTGCCAGCAGCGCGGGGGCAGGAGGCTCCTACGAGCAGTACTTC CASSAGAGGSYEQYF
TRBJ2-2 many TRBV29-1 - TGCAGCGTTGAATTGGCCAGGATCACCGGGGAGCTGTTTTTT CSVELARITGELFF
TRBJ2-2 many TRBV11-2 - TGTGCCAGCAGCTTATCTAGCGTACCCGGGGAGCTGTTTTTT CASSLSSVPGELFF